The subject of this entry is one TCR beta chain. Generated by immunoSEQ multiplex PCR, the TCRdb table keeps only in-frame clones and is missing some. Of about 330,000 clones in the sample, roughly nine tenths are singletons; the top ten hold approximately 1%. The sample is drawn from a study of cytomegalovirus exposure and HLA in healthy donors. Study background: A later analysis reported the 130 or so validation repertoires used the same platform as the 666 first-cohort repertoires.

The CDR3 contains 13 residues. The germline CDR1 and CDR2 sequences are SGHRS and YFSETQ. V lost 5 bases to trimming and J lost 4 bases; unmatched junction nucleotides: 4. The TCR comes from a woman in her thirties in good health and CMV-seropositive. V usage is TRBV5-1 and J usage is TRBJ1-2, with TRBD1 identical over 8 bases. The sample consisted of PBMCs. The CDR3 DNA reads TGCGCCAGCAGAGAGGACAGGGTCTATGGCTACACCTTC. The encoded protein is CASREDRVYGYTF.